The TCR beta chain under discussion was sequenced for a study of Graves' ophthalmopathy and Graves' hyperthyroidism. For the study at large: Peripheral blood (taken before any treatment) was collected at initial diagnosis.

Donors with ophthalmopathy: moderate-to-severe activity, CAS ≥3, NOSPECS ≥4, duration under 3 months. Sampling over 7.5 ml of fresh peripheral blood provided the PBMCs. Amplified TCR beta CDR3 regions were obtained using RNA transcripts as template. First-round RT-PCR used HTBI primers; second-round multiplex PCR followed. TCRdb re-analysed the multiplex PCR reads in MiXCR, keeping a single row per CDR3 protein. This table holds approximately 210,000 distinct CDR3 sequences, under 30% found once. Sequenced input: peripheral blood. This TCR was sampled from a man aged 45-60 years with Graves' ophthalmopathy.

The CDR3 bases are TGTGCCAGCAGCTCCGGAACAGGGCTTGGCTACACCTTC. Translated, it gives CASSSGTGLGYTF. The rearrangement links TRBV9 to TRBJ1-2, with a possible D match to TRBD1 (6 bases). The germline gives CDR1 SGDLS, CDR2 YYNGEE. CDR3 length: 13 amino acids. Deletions cut 4 bases from V and 7 bases from J, with 14 bases between.